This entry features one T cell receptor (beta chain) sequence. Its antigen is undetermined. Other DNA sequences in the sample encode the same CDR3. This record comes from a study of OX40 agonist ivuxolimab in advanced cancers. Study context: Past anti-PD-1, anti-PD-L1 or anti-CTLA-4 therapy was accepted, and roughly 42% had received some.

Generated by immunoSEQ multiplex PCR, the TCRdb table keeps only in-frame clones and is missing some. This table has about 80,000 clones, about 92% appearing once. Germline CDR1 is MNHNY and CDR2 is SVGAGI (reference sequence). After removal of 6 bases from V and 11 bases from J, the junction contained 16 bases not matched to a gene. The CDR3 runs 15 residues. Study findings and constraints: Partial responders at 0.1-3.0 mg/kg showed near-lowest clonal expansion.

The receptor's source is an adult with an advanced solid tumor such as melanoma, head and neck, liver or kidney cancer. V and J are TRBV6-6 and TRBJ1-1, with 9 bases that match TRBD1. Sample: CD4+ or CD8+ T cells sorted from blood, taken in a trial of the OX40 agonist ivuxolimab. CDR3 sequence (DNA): TGTGCCAGCAGGAAACCGACAGGGGGTGGGCGAGGGGCTTTCTTT. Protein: CASRKPTGGGRGAFF.